This TCR beta chain was retrieved from a study of blood T cell repertoires in COVID-19. Study as a whole: PBMCs, B-cell-depleted T cells, or T cells provided the cDNA or gDNA that made up the material.

Trimming removed 6 bases from V and 5 bases from J; junction bases left unmatched: 14. CDR1 SQVTM and CDR2 ANQGSEA come from the germline V gene. The CDR3 length is 15 residues. Original data processing: Estimates of nucleated cell counts were drawn from the amplification of reference gene primers. Measured with immunoSEQ multiplex PCR; TCRdb has only the in-frame clones, and not every one. D and trimming were read from the DNA, whereas the V and J calls and clone size are those reported in that table. Here the sample spans about 150,000 clones, roughly four fifths being singletons. The TCR was taken from a man aged 80 or over with acute or convalescent COVID-19. The chain combines TRBV29-1 with TRBJ2-5; TRBD2 agrees at 8 bases. Material for sequencing was peripheral blood. The CDR3 loop reads CSVGGAGWSGETQYF. CDR3 sequence (DNA): TGCAGCGTCGGGGGGGCAGGGTGGTCAGGGGAGACCCAGTACTTC.